This T cell receptor (beta chain) was captured by sequencing in a study of CD8 T cells in ankylosing spondylitis. As concerns this clonotype: Its antigen is as yet unknown.

Study results and limitations: Earlier authors reported some of these motif variants in reactive arthritis synovial fluid and blood. It appeared that ankylosing spondylitis blood was characterized by a TCR beta motif of under ten highly homologous variants. Disease-linked clones reportedly showed significant enrichment in matched ankylosing spondylitis synovial fluid.

TCRdb independently ran MiXCR on the 5' RACE reads; one entry per CDR3 protein. The sample holds 700,000 or so distinct CDR3 sequences, under 20% seen once. The clonotype comes from a male donor with ankylosing spondylitis. The sample was blood, either unsorted or a sorted T cell fraction (not recorded which).

CDR3 in DNA: TGTGCCAGCACCTCGACTAGCCGCATTCAGTACTTC. It translates to CASTSTSRIQYF. The chain has TRBV28 and TRBJ2-4; 7 nucleotides agree with TRBD2. This CDR3 is 12 amino acids long. CDR1 MDHEN and CDR2 SYDVKM come from the germline V gene. J was trimmed by 9 bases and V by 7 bases; bases with no gene match: 6.